A selection of T cell receptor beta chains follows, all from one sample in a study of regulatory T cells in long-lasting Graves disease. Via MiXCR, TCRdb re-called the multiplex PCR reads, giving one row per CDR3 protein. Found here are roughly 700,000 distinct CDR3 sequences, around 30% of them singletons; the top ten hold 42%. The sequencing used peripheral blood mononuclear cells (PBMCs), collected when the disease was refractory, from a patient treated with antithyroid drugs. The receptors were sampled from a female donor with Graves disease. The CDR3 runs from the conserved cysteine through the conserved F or W. Fields, in order: D gene, clone size, V gene, J gene, CDR3 protein, CDR3 DNA. The D gene is left open where the match is weak. For some rows the clone size is stated as once, few or many, or as a class when expanded; others skip it.

D: TRBD2
size: .
V: TRBV5-1
J: TRBJ2-3
CDR3: CASSPVAGEDTQYF
DNA: TGCGCCAGCAGCCCCGTAGCGGGAGAGGATACGCAGTATTTT

D: TRBD1
size: many
V: TRBV3-1
J: TRBJ1-2
CDR3: CASSQQDRGYGYTF
DNA: TGTGCCAGCAGCCAGCAGGACAGGGGGTATGGCTACACCTTC

D: .
size: few
V: TRBV29-1
J: TRBJ2-2
CDR3: CSVVSVGELFF
DNA: TGCAGCGTTGTATCTGTCGGGGAGCTGTTTTTT

D: .
size: .
V: TRBV15
J: TRBJ2-5
CDR3: CATSRDPLRRETQYF
DNA: TGTGCCACCAGCAGAGATCCACTGCGGAGAGAGACCCAGTACTTC

D: .
size: many
V: TRBV15
J: TRBJ1-4
CDR3: CATSRGSQRNEKLFF
DNA: TGTGCCACCAGCAGAGGATCACAGCGCAATGAAAAACTGTTTTTT

D: TRBD1
size: .
V: TRBV20-1
J: TRBJ2-5
CDR3: CSARGQRYQETQYF
DNA: TGCAGTGCTAGGGGACAGCGGTACCAAGAGACCCAGTACTTC

D: TRBD1
size: .
V: TRBV29-1
J: TRBJ2-7
CDR3: CSVGGADRGAYEQYF
DNA: TGCAGCGTTGGGGGGGCAGACAGGGGAGCCTACGAGCAGTACTTC

D: .
size: few
V: TRBV20-1
J: TRBJ2-7
CDR3: CSAREYPATGLGDEQYF
DNA: TGCAGTGCTAGAGAGTACCCCGCCACGGGCTTAGGTGACGAGCAGTACTTC

D: .
size: .
V: TRBV2
J: TRBJ1-1
CDR3: CASHLSEAFF
DNA: TGTGCCAGCCACCTTTCTGAAGCTTTCTTT

D: .
size: .
V: TRBV20-1
J: TRBJ1-6
CDR3: CSARYSDNSPLHF
DNA: TGCAGTGCTAGGTACTCCGATAATTCACCCCTCCACTTT

D: .
size: .
V: TRBV28
J: TRBJ1-6
CDR3: CASRPSPRSEGISPLHF
DNA: TGTGCCAGCAGACCTTCCCCACGTTCCGAGGGAATTTCACCCCTCCACTTT

D: TRBD1
size: .
V: TRBV6-1
J: TRBJ2-7
CDR3: CASSEGTGPAYEQYF
DNA: TGTGCCAGCAGTGAGGGGACAGGGCCAGCATACGAGCAGTACTTC

D: .
size: few
V: TRBV4-1
J: TRBJ2-7
CDR3: CASSQGKGLYEQYF
DNA: TGCGCCAGCAGCCAAGGTAAAGGCCTCTACGAGCAGTACTTC

D: .
size: .
V: TRBV2
J: TRBJ1-5
CDR3: CASRPALGNQPQHF
DNA: TGTGCCAGCAGACCCGCCTTAGGTAATCAGCCCCAGCATTTT

D: .
size: few
V: TRBV6-1
J: TRBJ2-2
CDR3: CASSELRSTGELFF
DNA: TGTGCCAGCAGTGAACTAAGGTCCACCGGGGAGCTGTTTTTT

D: .
size: .
V: TRBV5-1
J: TRBJ1-1
CDR3: CASSLVRARGTEAFF
DNA: TGCGCCAGCAGCTTGGTTAGGGCCAGAGGCACTGAAGCTTTCTTT

D: TRBD2
size: many
V: TRBV7-9
J: TRBJ2-7
CDR3: CASSALGLGYEQYF
DNA: TGTGCCAGCAGCGCCCTGGGACTAGGCTACGAGCAGTACTTC

D: .
size: once
V: TRBV5-1
J: TRBJ2-3
CDR3: CASARWASTDTQYF
DNA: TGCGCCAGCGCTCGTTGGGCTAGCACAGATACGCAGTATTTT

D: .
size: .
V: TRBV6-1
J: TRBJ1-1
CDR3: CASRTGLREAFF
DNA: TGTGCCAGCAGGACGGGACTCCGTGAAGCTTTCTTT

D: .
size: .
V: TRBV7-9
J: TRBJ1-3
CDR3: CASRAEGGSGNTIYF
DNA: TGTGCCAGCAGGGCAGAGGGGGGCTCTGGAAACACCATATATTTT

D: .
size: .
V: TRBV7-9
J: TRBJ2-7
CDR3: CASNFGYEQYF
DNA: TGTGCCAGCAACTTTGGCTACGAGCAGTACTTC

D: .
size: .
V: TRBV6-2/TRBV6-3
J: TRBJ2-2
CDR3: CASTRLERGTNTGELFF
DNA: TGTGCCAGCACCAGATTAGAACGGGGCACGAACACCGGGGAGCTGTTTTTT

D: .
size: .
V: TRBV5-5
J: TRBJ1-2
CDR3: CASSSHRDGYGYTF
DNA: TGTGCCAGCAGCTCCCACCGGGACGGCTATGGCTACACCTTC

D: .
size: .
V: TRBV12-5
J: TRBJ1-5
CDR3: CASGPGTPLRRSQHF
DNA: TGTGCTAGTGGTCCCGGGACGCCCCTTCGGCGGTCCCAGCATTTT

D: .
size: many
V: TRBV5-6
J: TRBJ1-1
CDR3: CASSRRGGNTEAFF
DNA: TGTGCCAGCAGTCGTCGTGGGGGGAACACTGAAGCTTTCTTT

D: .
size: few
V: TRBV29-1
J: TRBJ1-2
CDR3: CSVEALAGAPYGYTF
DNA: TGCAGCGTTGAAGCCCTCGCGGGGGCTCCCTATGGCTACACCTTC

D: .
size: .
V: TRBV5-1
J: TRBJ1-6
CDR3: CASSLDQPRRVHSPLHF
DNA: TGCGCCAGCAGCTTGGATCAACCCCGAAGAGTACATTCACCCCTCCACTTT

D: .
size: .
V: TRBV6-1
J: TRBJ2-7
CDR3: CASSRGRTEQYF
DNA: TGTGCCAGCAGCCGCGGAAGGACCGAGCAGTACTTC

D: TRBD2
size: many
V: TRBV29-1
J: TRBJ2-5
CDR3: CSVLAVNQETQYF
DNA: TGCAGCGTTCTAGCGGTGAACCAAGAGACCCAGTACTTC

D: .
size: .
V: TRBV28
J: TRBJ2-7
CDR3: CASSVVARSQYEQYF
DNA: TGTGCCAGCAGTGTCGTTGCCAGGTCGCAATACGAGCAGTACTTC

D: TRBD1
size: few
V: TRBV12-3/TRBV12-4
J: TRBJ1-1
CDR3: CASSLQGQGNTEAFF
DNA: TGTGCCAGCAGTCTCCAGGGACAGGGGAATACTGAAGCTTTCTTT

D: .
size: .
V: TRBV25-1
J: TRBJ1-1
CDR3: CASSETQMRGAEAFF
DNA: TGTGCCAGCAGTGAGACCCAAATGAGGGGGGCTGAAGCTTTCTTT

D: .
size: few
V: TRBV7-3
J: TRBJ1-1
CDR3: CASSPQGRGTEAFF
DNA: TGTGCCAGCAGCCCACAGGGTAGGGGGACTGAAGCTTTCTTT

D: .
size: .
V: TRBV20-1
J: TRBJ1-3
CDR3: CSARAPSTTGNTIYF
DNA: TGCAGTGCTCGAGCCCCCTCCACGACAGGAAACACCATATATTTT

D: .
size: .
V: TRBV6-1
J: TRBJ2-1
CDR3: CASSVYWVTQQNEQFF
DNA: TGTGCCAGCAGTGTATACTGGGTTACGCAACAGAATGAGCAGTTCTTC

D: .
size: .
V: TRBV6-1
J: TRBJ1-2
CDR3: CASNSRGGVYGYTF
DNA: TGTGCCAGCAACTCGAGGGGAGGGGTCTATGGCTACACCTTC

D: TRBD1
size: once
V: TRBV7-6
J: TRBJ2-5
CDR3: CASSETGETLQETQYF
DNA: TGTGCCAGCAGCGAGACAGGGGAGACATTACAAGAGACCCAGTACTTC

D: .
size: .
V: TRBV19
J: TRBJ1-4
CDR3: CASHDGLRNEKLFF
DNA: TGTGCCAGCCATGACGGACTTAGGAATGAAAAACTGTTTTTT

D: .
size: few
V: TRBV7-9
J: TRBJ1-5
CDR3: CASSLGLGSNQPQHF
DNA: TGTGCCAGCAGCCTAGGCTTAGGGTCCAATCAGCCCCAGCATTTT

D: TRBD1
size: .
V: TRBV28
J: TRBJ2-7
CDR3: CTSSPTGGRAYEQYF
DNA: TGTACCAGCAGCCCCACAGGGGGCAGAGCCTACGAGCAGTACTTC

D: .
size: once
V: TRBV7-9
J: TRBJ1-1
CDR3: CASSLLGLAEAFF
DNA: TGTGCCAGCAGCTTATTGGGTTTGGCTGAAGCTTTCTTT

D: .
size: few
V: TRBV7-2
J: TRBJ2-5
CDR3: CASSFLRETQYF
DNA: TGTGCCAGCAGCTTTCTTCGGGAGACCCAGTACTTC

D: TRBD1
size: few
V: TRBV24-1
J: TRBJ1-2
CDR3: CATSDPHVQGAYYGYTF
DNA: TGTGCCACCAGTGACCCCCACGTACAGGGGGCGTACTATGGCTACACCTTC

D: .
size: few
V: TRBV27
J: TRBJ1-5
CDR3: CASRDGLSRGKPQHF
DNA: TGTGCCAGCAGGGACGGACTCAGCCGAGGGAAGCCCCAGCATTTT

D: .
size: few
V: TRBV12-5
J: TRBJ2-7
CDR3: CASVSLGLPYEQYF
DNA: TGTGCTAGTGTCTCGCTGGGGCTCCCCTACGAGCAGTACTTC

D: .
size: few
V: TRBV29-1
J: TRBJ2-7
CDR3: CSVEDLWGREQYF
DNA: TGCAGCGTTGAAGATCTCTGGGGGCGAGAGCAGTACTTC

D: .
size: .
V: TRBV28
J: TRBJ1-2
CDR3: CASSLESGYTF
DNA: TGTGCCAGCAGTTTAGAGTCCGGCTACACCTTC

D: .
size: many
V: TRBV6-1
J: TRBJ1-5
CDR3: CASSQLGANQPQHF
DNA: TGTGCCAGCAGTCAGCTGGGAGCCAATCAGCCCCAGCATTTT

D: .
size: few
V: TRBV10-3
J: TRBJ2-7
CDR3: CAISDLSYEQYF
DNA: TGTGCCATCAGTGATTTATCCTACGAGCAGTACTTC

D: .
size: .
V: TRBV12-3/TRBV12-4
J: TRBJ1-1
CDR3: CASTRRAVGTEAFF
DNA: TGTGCCAGCACCCGCAGGGCCGTGGGAACTGAAGCTTTCTTT

D: .
size: .
V: TRBV7-8
J: TRBJ1-1
CDR3: CASSPRGAGVDTEAFF
DNA: TGTGCCAGCAGCCCTAGAGGGGCGGGGGTTGACACTGAAGCTTTCTTT

D: TRBD1
size: .
V: TRBV9
J: TRBJ1-4
CDR3: CASSVRQGKGEKLFF
DNA: TGTGCCAGCAGCGTCCGACAGGGGAAGGGTGAAAAACTGTTTTTT

D: TRBD2
size: few
V: TRBV12-3/TRBV12-4
J: TRBJ2-2
CDR3: CASSPGLASTGELFF
DNA: TGTGCCAGCAGTCCCGGACTAGCTTCCACCGGGGAGCTGTTTTTT

D: TRBD2
size: few
V: TRBV5-4
J: TRBJ2-2
CDR3: CASTRGPAGGIRRTGELFF
DNA: TGTGCCAGCACCCGAGGGCCAGCGGGAGGAATCAGGCGGACCGGGGAGCTGTTTTTT

D: .
size: .
V: TRBV29-1
J: TRBJ1-2
CDR3: CSVAQDYGYTF
DNA: TGCAGCGTTGCCCAGGATTATGGCTACACCTTC

D: TRBD2
size: .
V: TRBV12-3/TRBV12-4
J: TRBJ2-3
CDR3: CASSPGRLALGNRVDTQYF
DNA: TGTGCCAGCAGTCCGGGTCGACTAGCCCTAGGGAATCGGGTTGATACGCAGTATTTT